One and the same sample provided the 20 T cell receptor beta chains below, sequenced in a study of blood T cell repertoires in COVID-19. Assay used: immunoSEQ multiplex PCR; TCRdb lists only in-frame clones, some missing. The table shows some 160,000 clones, with approximately 87% occurring only once. Sequences were obtained from peripheral blood. These TCRs come from a woman aged 70-85 years with COVID-19, enrolled during active disease.

The chain is built from TRBV6-5 and TRBJ2-2; 9 bases map to TRBD1. Trimming took 5 bases from V and 5 from J; bases not matched to a gene: 3. The CDR3 sequence is 14 residues long. Germline V gene sequence: CDR1 MNHEY, CDR2 SVGAGI. The DNA of the CDR3 is TGTGCCAGCAGTCGGGACAGGGAGACCGGGGAGCTGTTTTTT. It yields the protein CASSRDRETGELFF.

This sequence joins TRBV28 and TRBJ2-5; 8 bases are a match to TRBD2. The CDR3 spans 17 residues. J lost 5 bases, V lost 10 bases, and 21 bases had no gene match. CDR1 is MDHEN and CDR2 is SYDVKM in the germline V gene. The CDR3 protein is CATQSSRGAGDSETQYF. CDR3 DNA: TGTGCCACACAGAGCTCGAGGGGAGCGGGGGATTCTGAGACCCAGTACTTC. The whole variable domain, remainder taken from reference TRBV28 and TRBJ2-5, is DVKVTQSSRYLVKRTGEKVFLECVQDMDHENMFWYRQDPGLGLRLIYFSYDVKMKEKGDIPEGYSVSREKKERFSLILESASTNQTSMYLCATQSSRGAGDSETQYFGPGTRLLVL.

The chain carries TRBV6-4 and TRBJ2-1, with 9 positions matching TRBD1. V shed 5 bases and J 8 bases; nucleotides not matched to a gene: 7. Germline V gene data show CDR1 as MRHNA and CDR2 as SNTAGT. The CDR3 runs 14 residues. The CDR3 spells CASSQDRGWDEQFF. The CDR3 DNA is TGTGCCAGCAGTCAGGACAGGGGATGGGATGAGCAGTTCTTC.

The gene calls are TRBV5-1 and TRBJ2-7; 12 nucleotides line up with TRBD2. The germline gives CDR1 SGHRS, CDR2 YFSETQ. This CDR3 contains 16 residues. Germline trimming cut 4 bases from V and 3 bases from J; bases unmatched to any gene: 8. As DNA, the CDR3 is TGCGCCAGCAGCCCACGACTAGCGGGGGCCAACTACGAGCAGTACTTC. Its translation is CASSPRLAGANYEQYF.

The chain couples TRBV19 to TRBJ1-1; D is perhaps TRBD1 (5 bases). CDR3 length: 17 residues. Germline V gives CDR1 LNHDA, CDR2 SQIVND (reference sequence). The V end was cut by 5 bases, the J end by 0 bases, with 19 bases between. CDR3 in amino acids: CASSVRTRPDMNTEAFF. The CDR3 DNA sequence: TGTGCCAGTAGTGTCCGGACACGCCCCGACATGAACACTGAAGCTTTCTTT.

The V and J genes are TRBV25-1 and TRBJ1-2; 8 nucleotides agree with TRBD1. J gave up 5 bases and V 4 bases, and 6 bases lay outside the gene matches. The length of the CDR3 is 14 residues. The germline gives CDR1 MGHDK, CDR2 SYGVNS. CDR3 DNA: TGTGCCAGCAGTGCCCCCGGGACAGGTTATGGCTACACCTTC. It encodes CASSAPGTGYGYTF.

The chain carries TRBV19 and TRBJ1-1; 7 bases map to TRBD1. CDR1 is LNHDA and CDR2 is SQIVND in the germline V gene (reference sequence). This CDR3 has 13 amino acids. The J segment lost 1 base and the V segment lost 7 bases, leaving 3 bases of the junction unmatched. The CDR3 is CASTTGENTEAFF. The CDR3 region has the DNA TGTGCCAGTACAACAGGGGAGAACACTGAAGCTTTCTTT.

V and J are TRBV28 and TRBJ1-1, with 8 bases matching TRBD1. The CDR3 extends over 14 amino acids. Germline trimming cut 2 bases from V and 11 bases from J; bases unmatched to any gene: 10. From germline, CDR1 is MDHEN and CDR2 SYDVKM. The DNA of the CDR3 is TGTGCCAGCAGTTTAGGGTCCCAGGGGGCATTGGCTTTCTTT. Translation gives CASSLGSQGALAFF.

This clone was seen only once. V usage is TRBV28 and J usage is TRBJ1-5, with 8 bases matching TRBD1. The CDR3 sequence is 14 residues long. With V trimmed by 6 bases and J by 1 base, 2 bases remained unmatched. Per germline, CDR1 MDHEN and CDR2 SYDVKM. The CDR3 here is CASSRDRSNQPQHF. CDR3 in DNA: TGTGCCAGCAGCCGGGACAGGAGCAATCAGCCCCAGCATTTT. The complete variable domain, with remaining parts taken from reference TRBV28 and TRBJ1-5, reads DVKVTQSSRYLVKRTGEKVFLECVQDMDHENMFWYRQDPGLGLRLIYFSYDVKMKEKGDIPEGYSVSREKKERFSLILESASTNQTSMYLCASSRDRSNQPQHFGDGTRLSIL.

This chain uses TRBV10-3 with TRBJ2-5, with 10 positions matching TRBD1. The CDR3 is 15 amino acids. Trimming took 5 bases from V and 4 from J; bases not matched to a gene: 7. Germline values: CDR1 ENHRY, CDR2 SYGVKD. The chain's CDR3 is CAISSGTGEGETQYF. The CDR3 coding sequence is TGTGCCATCAGTTCTGGGACAGGGGAAGGAGAGACCCAGTACTTC.

The chain recombines TRBV10-3 with TRBJ1-1; 7 bases line up with TRBD1. V trimming: 10 bases; J trimming: 4 bases; junction bases outside the gene matches: 12. The germline CDR1 and CDR2 sequences are ENHRY and SYGVKD. This CDR3 is 14 amino acids long. CDR3 nucleotide sequence: TGTGCCAACTCTCTAACAGGGGACGGCACTGAAGCTTTCTTT. This sequence encodes CANSLTGDGTEAFF.

This chain joins TRBV11-2 and TRBJ2-7, with a possible D match to TRBD2 (7 bases). Trimming cost V 3 bases and J 0 bases, with 18 bases left between them. This CDR3 is built from 17 residues. Germline CDR1 SGHAT, CDR2 FQNNGV. CDR3 in amino acids: CASSFDGYGGASYEQYF. CDR3 nucleotide sequence: TGTGCCAGCAGCTTTGACGGATATGGGGGGGCCTCCTACGAGCAGTACTTC.

V and J are TRBV7-3 and TRBJ2-2; 7 bases are a match to TRBD1. Germline V gives CDR1 SGHTA, CDR2 FQGTGA. The CDR3 is 15 amino acids. V lost 5 bases to trimming and J lost 6 bases; unmatched junction nucleotides: 9. This chain's CDR3 is CASSATGTVSGELFF. CDR3 coding DNA: TGTGCCAGCAGCGCAACCGGGACAGTATCCGGGGAGCTGTTTTTT.

V gene TRBV30 combines with J gene TRBJ2-7, with 9 bases identical to TRBD1. V gave up 7 bases and J gave up 1 base; unmatched junction bases: 11. Germline assignment: CDR1 GTSNPN and CDR2 SVGIG (reference sequence). The CDR3 has 15 residues. The DNA of the CDR3 is TGTGCCTCGACCACTACAGGGGGCATTTCCTACGAGCAGTACTTC. Protein product: CASTTTGGISYEQYF.

The gene calls are TRBV6-6 and TRBJ1-5, with a tentative D call TRBD1 (6 bases). The CDR3 consists of 14 residues. Germline CDR1 and CDR2: MNHNY and SVGAGI (reference sequence). The V end was cut by 6 bases, the J end by 6 bases, with 15 bases between. CDR3 bases: TGTGCCAGCAGCCAACAGGGTTCAGGTCAGCCCCAGCATTTT. Protein sequence: CASSQQGSGQPQHF.

This chain uses TRBV14 with TRBJ1-1; 8 nucleotides align to TRBD1. V was clipped by 0 bases and J by 4 bases; unmatched bases: 10. The V gene's germline CDR1 is SGHDN and CDR2 FVKESK. This CDR3 has 17 residues. CDR3 nucleotide sequence: TGTGCCAGCAGCCAAGAAGGGTTCAGGGGGCGCCTCACTGAAGCTTTCTTT. This encodes CASSQEGFRGRLTEAFF.

This chain uses TRBV28 with TRBJ1-5; D gene ambiguous. V was trimmed by 8 bases and J by 0 bases, leaving 5 bases between them. Per the germline V gene, CDR1 is MDHEN and CDR2 is SYDVKM. The CDR3 has 12 residues. CDR3 sequence reads: CASHNSNQPQHF. The CDR3 DNA follows: TGTGCCAGCCACAATAGCAATCAGCCCCAGCATTTT. Full variable domain (missing parts from reference TRBV28 and TRBJ1-5): DVKVTQSSRYLVKRTGEKVFLECVQDMDHENMFWYRQDPGLGLRLIYFSYDVKMKEKGDIPEGYSVSREKKERFSLILESASTNQTSMYLCASHNSNQPQHFGDGTRLSIL.

This chain joins TRBV7-2 and TRBJ2-5; 13 positions agree with TRBD2. J lost 1 base, V lost 4 bases, and 3 bases had no gene match. The CDR3 length is 16 residues. Germline CDR1 is SGHTA and CDR2 is FQGNSA. The CDR3 spells CASSSGLAGPQETQYF. CDR3 sequence (DNA): TGTGCCAGCAGCTCGGGACTAGCGGGGCCCCAAGAGACCCAGTACTTC.

The V and J genes are TRBV5-1 and TRBJ1-1, with 8 bases that match TRBD1. The CDR3 consists of 14 residues. Losses at the gene ends were 4 bases for V and 4 bases for J; bases not matched to a gene: 6. Germline V gives CDR1 SGHRS, CDR2 YFSETQ. The CDR3 bases are TGCGCCAGCAGCACAACAGGGGGAGGCACTGAAGCTTTCTTT. Translated, it gives CASSTTGGGTEAFF. Full variable domain (remainder filled in from reference TRBV5-1 and TRBJ1-1): KAGVTQTPRYLIKTRGQQVTLSCSPISGHRSVSWYQQTPGQGLQFLFEYFSETQRNKGNFPGRFSGRQFSNSRSEMNVSTLELGDSALYLCASSTTGGGTEAFFGQGTRLTVV.

This sequence joins TRBV5-4 and TRBJ1-4; 9 bases fit TRBD1. The germline V gene encodes CDR1 SGHNT and CDR2 YYREEE (reference sequence). The ends lost 3 bases at V and 8 bases at J; junction bases unmatched: 8. This CDR3 spans 15 amino acids. This chain's CDR3 is CASSWGTGSDEKLFF. CDR3 sequence (DNA): TGTGCCAGCAGCTGGGGGACAGGGAGTGACGAAAAACTGTTTTTT.